The entry below gives a single TCR beta chain sequence along with its context. Its target is unknown. The V gene end was trimmed by 9 bases and the J gene end by 1 base; junction bases not matched to a gene: 4. Germline CDR1 and CDR2: MGHDK and SYGVNS. The CDR3 contains 14 residues. Indicated time point: after dendritic cell vaccination, including at tumor progression/relapse. Input was 2 ug genomic DNA, or all available if less. TCRdb's copy holds only in-frame clones and misses some; the assay was immunoSEQ multiplex PCR. The sample yields around 90,000 clones, more than 80% seen once. This sample stems from a study of glioma-infiltrating T cells after dendritic cell vaccination. General study results and limits: Complete blood and tumor specimen sets were limited to few patients.

The material was blood, obtained after dendritic cell vaccination. The V call is TRBV25-1, the J call TRBJ2-2, with 8 positions matching TRBD1. This TCR came from a human donor with glioblastoma. The CDR3 DNA reads TGTGCCAGTATCGGGACAGGGAACACCGGGGAGCTGTTTTTT. The encoded protein is CASIGTGNTGELFF.